These 25 T cell receptor beta chains came from one sample sequenced in a study of T cell repertoires in cytomegalovirus infection. TCRdb re-called the reads through MiXCR, storing one row per CDR3 protein. The data hold 830,000 or so distinct CDR3 sequences, with around a third observed a single time. What these receptors recognize is not known. The sequences come from cultured CD8+ T cells from PBMCs, collected from culture after CMV antigen stimulation. The receptor source for this set is a human donor in good health (CMV status not recorded). Some clones in this sample may be carry-over from other donors' samples.

This clonotype showed up just a few times. The CDR3 DNA follows: TGCGCCAGCAGTCCCGGACGTCTAGCTAACTATGGCTACACCTTC. Amino acids: CASSPGRLANYGYTF. The chain couples TRBV10-2 to TRBJ1-2; no clear D gene. Germline CDR1 and CDR2: WSHSY and SAAADI. There are 15 residues in the CDR3. The ends were cut back, 5 bases at V and 0 bases at J, with 13 bases in the middle.

This clonotype came up many times. The rearrangement uses TRBV7-2 and TRBJ1-1; D remains ambiguous. Looked up from germline, CDR1 is SGHTA and CDR2 is FQGNSA. The CDR3 loop spans 17 amino acids. Trimming took off 0 bases at V and 0 bases at J, with 14 bases between the two ends. The CDR3 spells CASSLALGRRLNTEAFF. CDR3 nucleotides: TGTGCCAGCAGCTTAGCGCTAGGGAGAAGACTGAACACTGAAGCTTTCTTT.

This clonotype was recorded at least ten times. The DNA of the CDR3 is TGTGCCAGCAGCTTAGGTGGGGGGGTAGAGACCCAGTACTTC. Its protein is CASSLGGGVETQYF. The chain combines TRBV7-2 with TRBJ2-5; 7 positions match TRBD2. Germline V gene lookup returns CDR1 SGHTA and CDR2 FQGNSA. The CDR3 has 14 residues. V shed 1 base, J shed 4 bases, and the junction held 3 bases outside the gene matches.

The rearrangement joins TRBV6-1 to TRBJ2-7; the D gene is possibly TRBD1 (6 bases). In germline, CDR1 is MNHNS, CDR2 SASEGT. V lost 10 bases to trimming and J lost 0 bases, with 16 bases between them. This CDR3 is built from 14 residues. CDR3 DNA sequence: TGTGCCATACATGGACAGCCGGACTCCTACGAGCAGTACTTC. Residues: CAIHGQPDSYEQYF.

This clonotype was observed at least ten times. This chain joins TRBV20-1 and TRBJ2-7; 15 bases fit TRBD2. The CDR3 spans 14 residues. The germline CDR1 and CDR2 sequences are DFQATT and SNEGSKA (reference sequence). J gave up 3 bases and V 5 bases, and 2 bases lay outside the gene matches. The CDR3 region has the DNA TGCAGTGCTTCGGGACTAGCGGGGGGCTACGAGCAGTACGTC. Protein sequence: CSASGLAGGYEQYV.

This clonotype was detected only a few times. This rearrangement joins TRBV14 to TRBJ1-6, with D perhaps matching TRBD1 (5 bases). The germline V gene encodes CDR1 SGHDN and CDR2 FVKESK. V shed 0 bases and J shed 5 bases, with 8 bases lying between them. This CDR3 is built from 15 residues. The CDR3 reads CASSQEPGNNSPLHF. The DNA of the CDR3 is TGTGCCAGCAGCCAAGAGCCAGGGAATAATTCACCCCTCCACTTT.

This clonotype came up once. V gene TRBV6-6 combines with J gene TRBJ2-7; D is ambiguous. The CDR3 runs 14 residues. Germline V gives CDR1 MNHNY, CDR2 SVGAGI (reference sequence). The germline V and J ends were trimmed by 0 bases and 1 base, with 7 bases remaining between them. CDR3 sequence reads: CASSYSDDSYEQYF. As DNA, the CDR3 is TGTGCCAGCAGTTACTCGGACGATTCCTACGAGCAGTACTTC.

This clonotype was seen only a few times. The chain couples TRBV7-8 to TRBJ2-5; D remains unclear. CDR1 SGHVS and CDR2 FQNEAQ come from the germline V gene. V was trimmed by 6 bases and J by 2 bases, leaving 13 bases between them. This CDR3 is built from 14 residues. The CDR3, as DNA: TGTGCCAGCAGAGCTGAGGCGCTACAAGAGACCCAGTACTTC. This encodes CASRAEALQETQYF.

This clonotype was detected only a few times. V and J are TRBV19 and TRBJ1-1; TRBD1 matches at 9 bases. CDR3 length equals 13 residues. After removal of 8 bases from V and 8 bases from J, the junction contained 9 bases not matched to a gene. From germline, CDR1 is LNHDA and CDR2 SQIVND (reference sequence). As DNA, the CDR3 is TGTGCCAGTTCGGACAGGGGCGAGCTAGAAGCTTTCTTT. Translation gives CASSDRGELEAFF.

This clonotype was counted a few times. The rearrangement uses TRBV6-2 or TRBV6-3 and TRBJ2-7, with D tentatively TRBD1 (5 bases). CDR3 length: 16 amino acids. The V gene lost 2 bases and the J gene lost 0 bases, with 14 bases spanning the gap. CDR1 MNHEY and CDR2 SVGEGT come from the germline V gene. The CDR3 sequence is CASSYPVGDSSYEQYV. The CDR3 nucleotides are TGTGCCAGCAGTTACCCGGTTGGAGACAGCTCCTACGAGCAGTACGTC.

This clonotype was counted a few times. The chain carries TRBV4-2 and TRBJ2-1; either TRBD1 or TRBD2 may fit D (5 bases each). Trimming left V 3 bases short and J 0 bases short, with 15 bases between. CDR1 and CDR2 (germline): LGHNA, YNFKEQ. There are 17 residues in the CDR3. CDR3 DNA sequence: TGTGCCAGCAGCCAGGGGGTTATAGGGAGCTCCTACAATGAGCAGTTCTTC. This codes for CASSQGVIGSSYNEQFF.

J is TRBJ2-1 and V is TRBV6-1, with 9 bases matching TRBD1. Germline assignment: CDR1 MNHNS and CDR2 SASEGT. Germline trimming cut 0 bases from V and 5 bases from J; bases unmatched to any gene: 5. The CDR3 is made up of 16 amino acids. The CDR3: CASSEAGTGPNNEQFF. DNA of the CDR3: TGTGCCAGCAGTGAAGCAGGGACAGGGCCCAACAATGAGCAGTTCTTC.

This clonotype came up a few times. The gene calls are TRBV19 and TRBJ2-7, with TRBD1 as a possible D gene (8 bases). Germline CDR1 reads LNHDA; CDR2 reads SQIVND (reference sequence). CDR3 length: 15 amino acids. Trimming removed 4 bases from V and 3 bases from J, with 16 bases in between. The CDR3 DNA is TGTGCCAGTAGTAAAGGACAGGGCGGGGGCTACGAGCAGTACTTC. Translation gives CASSKGQGGGYEQYF. The entire variable domain, with the rest obtained from reference TRBV19 and TRBJ2-7, is as follows: DGGITQSPKYLFRKEGQNVTLSCEQNLNHDAMYWYRQDPGQGLRLIYYSQIVNDFQKGDIAEGYSVSREKKESFPLTVTSAQKNPTAFYLCASSKGQGGGYEQYFGPGTRLTVT.

A few counts support this clonotype. V gene TRBV28 combines with J gene TRBJ2-1; unclear D gene. V was shortened by 3 bases and J by 4 bases, with 16 bases between the two germline ends. This CDR3 region has 16 residues. Per the germline V gene, CDR1 is MDHEN and CDR2 is SYDVKM. The CDR3 reads CASSFGIDKFYNEQFF. The CDR3 DNA sequence: TGTGCCAGCAGTTTTGGGATTGACAAGTTTTACAATGAGCAGTTCTTC.

The count of this clonotype is one. One junction end does not reproduce the germline sequence, and a read error may be involved. This CDR3 is CAGSMGQGAYEQFF. Written as DNA, the CDR3 is TGTGCCGGTAGTATGGGACAGGGGGCATATGAGCAGTTCTTC. The rearrangement links TRBV19 to TRBJ2-1, with TRBD1 matching over 12 bases. The germline gives CDR1 LNHDA, CDR2 SQIVND (reference sequence). CDR3 length equals 14 residues.

This clonotype has more than one count but fewer than ten. The J gene is TRBJ2-7, the V gene TRBV7-9, with D possibly TRBD2 on 5 matching bases. Looked up from germline, CDR1 is SEHNR and CDR2 is FQNEAQ (reference sequence). The CDR3 sequence is 12 residues long. The V and J ends lost 5 bases and 3 bases respectively, with 8 bases between them. CDR3 nucleotide sequence: TGTGCCAGCAGCCAGGACTTCTACGAGCAGTACGTC. Its translation is CASSQDFYEQYV.

Worth noting for this clonotype: At one boundary the junction diverges from the germline segment, which might be a read error. V gene TRBV6-6 combines with J gene TRBJ1-4, with D maybe TRBD1 (5 bases). Germline assignment: CDR1 MNHNY and CDR2 SVGAGI (reference sequence). The length of the CDR3 is 16 residues. The CDR3 DNA is TGTGCCAGCAGTTACCTTCCCGGGGCAACGAATGAAAAACTGTTTTTT. Translation: CASSYLPGATNEKLFF.

This clonotype occurred many times. This chain joins TRBV7-2 and TRBJ2-1, with 8 bases aligning to TRBD1. Trimming took 3 bases from V and 8 from J; bases not matched to a gene: 6. CDR1 and CDR2 (germline): SGHTA, FQGNSA. This CDR3 contains 14 residues. DNA of the CDR3: TGTGCCAGCAGCTTCTGGACAGGGTTGGATGAGCAGTTCTTC. This gives the protein CASSFWTGLDEQFF.

J is TRBJ2-6 and V is TRBV20-1; no reliable D call. From germline, CDR1 is DFQATT and CDR2 SNEGSKA (reference sequence). Trimming removed 6 bases at V and 0 bases at J, with 21 bases between. The CDR3 consists of 18 residues. CDR3 residues: CSARVGALRPSGANVLTF. The DNA of the CDR3 is TGCAGTGCCCGGGTTGGAGCTCTTCGACCCTCTGGGGCCAACGTCCTGACTTTC.

This sequence joins TRBV7-6 and TRBJ2-7, with 7 positions matching TRBD2. CDR3 length: 16 amino acids. Losses at the gene ends were 3 bases for V and 5 bases for J; bases not matched to a gene: 13. CDR1 and CDR2 from the germline V gene are SGHVS and FNYEAQ. CDR3 amino acids: CASSFSRSGESDEQYF. The CDR3 nucleotides read TGTGCCAGCAGCTTTAGTCGAAGCGGGGAAAGCGACGAGCAGTACTTC. The complete variable domain, with remaining parts taken from reference TRBV7-6 and TRBJ2-7, reads GAGVSQSPRYKVTKRGQDVALRCDPISGHVSLYWYRQALGQGPEFLTYFNYEAQQDKSGLPNDRFSAERPEGSISTLTIQRTEQRDSAMYRCASSFSRSGESDEQYFGPGTRLTVT.

The chain links TRBV4-2 to TRBJ1-1; D is unresolved. This CDR3 spans 12 amino acids. Germline CDR1 is LGHNA and CDR2 is YNFKEQ. The CDR3 region is CGAGQPNTEAFF. The CDR3 DNA reads TGTGGGGCTGGGCAACCGAACACTGAAGCTTTCTTT.

In its sample, this clonotype was seen a few times. CDR3 DNA: TGTGCCATCAGTGAGCTAACAGGGCAATATTACGAGCAGTACTTC. Translating it yields CAISELTGQYYEQYF. The J gene is TRBJ2-7, the V gene TRBV10-3; possible D gene TRBD1, 6 bases. Trimming took 2 bases from V and 4 from J, leaving 15 bases between them. The CDR3 loop spans 15 amino acids. Germline V gene sequence: CDR1 ENHRY, CDR2 SYGVKD.

This clonotype has a count of ten or more. The V call is TRBV12-3 or TRBV12-4, the J call TRBJ1-5; a weak D match, TRBD1 (5 bases). The V end was cut by 2 bases, the J end by 2 bases, with 10 bases between. The CDR3 totals 15 residues. The CDR3 nucleotides read TGTGCCAGCAGTTTATTTGGGGGTGGCAATCAGCCCCAGCATTTT. This encodes CASSLFGGGNQPQHF.

In this sample, this clonotype turned up a few times. The chain couples TRBV11-3 to TRBJ2-1, with 8 bases that match TRBD2. CDR1 is SGHNT and CDR2 is YENEEA in the germline V gene. With V trimmed by 5 bases and J by 3 bases, 6 bases remained unmatched. The CDR3 has 15 residues. The CDR3, as DNA: TGTGCCAGCAGCCCCCTGCGGGGGGACTACAATGAGCAGTTCTTC. The encoded protein is CASSPLRGDYNEQFF.

In this sample, this clonotype turned up once. The chain is built from TRBV2 and TRBJ1-2; 7 bases agree with TRBD1. Germline CDR1 SNHLY, CDR2 FYNNEI. Germline trimming cut 0 bases from V and 5 bases from J; bases unmatched to any gene: 9. This CDR3 spans 16 amino acids. Written as DNA, the CDR3 is TGTGCCAGCAGTGAAGCCAGCCAGGGGGAACTGTATGGCTACACCTTC. As protein: CASSEASQGELYGYTF.